The source of this TCR beta chain is a study of early T cells in non-severe SARS-CoV-2 infection. For the study at large: Bulk RNA isolated from unsorted whole blood underwent sequencing; chains were not paired.

Attachment of unique molecular identifiers to individual cDNA molecules was performed. In TCRdb, the 5' RACE reads were re-called with MiXCR into one record per CDR3 protein. The sample holds about 64,000 distinct CDR3 sequences; around 20% are singletons and the top ten take 16%. With respect to this clonotype: Its antigen is not known.

Study-wide findings and caveats: Clonotype matching in VDJdb favored anti-spike CD8 responses and did not capture private and CD4 specificities.

Germline V gives CDR1 GTSNPN, CDR2 SVGIG (reference sequence). J was trimmed by 3 bases and V by 5 bases; bases with no gene match: 5. CDR3 length: 13 amino acids. Material: whole blood, obtained at baseline. The V call is TRBV30, the J call TRBJ1-1; 8 nucleotides agree with TRBD1. The clonotype was recovered from an adult who was a healthcare worker with PCR-confirmed SARS-CoV-2 infection or an uninfected control (not recorded which). The chain's CDR3 is CAWSTGVHTEAFF. CDR3 nucleotides: TGTGCCTGGTCGACAGGGGTTCACACTGAAGCTTTCTTT.